The 21 T cell receptor beta chains below were found in one sample sequenced in a study of PD-L1 blockade in urothelial cancer. Method: immunoSEQ multiplex PCR; TCRdb's copy keeps in-frame clones and lacks some. The sample consists of roughly 43,000 clones, approximately 77% of them appearing once. Sequences were derived from PBMCs, sampled around atezolizumab (anti-PD-L1) treatment. All receptors come from an older man with urothelial cancer.

The V and J genes are TRBV12-5 and TRBJ2-1; 7 positions match TRBD1. CDR3 length: 15 amino acids. The germline V gene has CDR1 LGHNT and CDR2 FRNRAP. J was trimmed by 0 bases and V by 6 bases; bases with no gene match: 5. The CDR3 DNA is TGTGCTAGTGGAACCGGACAGGTCTCCTACAATGAGCAGTTCTTC. Its protein is CASGTGQVSYNEQFF. The full variable domain, with the rest looked up from reference TRBV12-5 and TRBJ2-1, is DARVTQTPRHKVTEMGQEVTMRCQPILGHNTVFWYRQTMMQGLELLAYFRNRAPLDDSGMPKDRFSAEMPDATLATLKIQPSEPRDSAVYFCASGTGQVSYNEQFFGPGTRLTVL.

By proportion, this clone is medium-sized. This chain links TRBV29-1 with TRBJ1-1; 11 nucleotides agree with TRBD1. CDR1 and CDR2 (germline): SQVTM, ANQGSEA. V was pared by 7 bases and J by 7 bases, with 8 bases of the junction left unmatched. CDR3 length equals 13 residues. The CDR3 nucleotides read TGCAGCGCTGGACAGGGGGCGATTAGTGAAGCTTTCTTT. As protein: CSAGQGAISEAFF.

The chain joins TRBV18 to TRBJ2-1; 9 bases align to TRBD1. From germline, CDR1 is KGHSH and CDR2 LQKENI. V trimming: 1 base; J trimming: 6 bases; junction bases outside the gene matches: 4. The length of the CDR3 is 15 residues. The CDR3 region is CASSPQGQGANEQFF. CDR3 nucleotides: TGTGCCAGCTCACCACAGGGACAGGGAGCCAATGAGCAGTTCTTC.

The J gene is TRBJ2-3, the V gene TRBV19; TRBD2 agrees at 13 bases. V lost 3 bases to trimming and J lost 4 bases; unmatched junction nucleotides: 10. Germline values: CDR1 LNHDA, CDR2 SQIVND (reference sequence). The CDR3 is made up of 18 amino acids. The CDR3 spells CASSMRGPGLAGPDTQYF. CDR3 in DNA: TGTGCCAGTAGTATGAGGGGACCGGGACTAGCGGGGCCAGATACGCAGTATTTT.

This clone has a single count. The chain combines TRBV11-3 with TRBJ1-1; 9 nucleotides line up with TRBD1. The CDR3 has 14 amino acids. The junction had 6 bases not matched to a gene; V was cut back by 8 bases and J by 2 bases. Germline V gives CDR1 SGHNT, CDR2 YENEEA. The CDR3 spells CASGTGKVNTEAFF. DNA for the CDR3: TGTGCCAGCGGGACAGGGAAGGTCAACACTGAAGCTTTCTTT. Together with reference TRBV11-3 and TRBJ1-1, the CDR3 gives the full variable domain: EAGVVQSPRYKIIEKKQPVAFWCNPISGHNTLYWYLQNLGQGPELLIRYENEEAVDDSQLPKDRFSAERLKGVDSTLKIQPAELGDSAVYLCASGTGKVNTEAFFGQGTRLTVV.

V and J are TRBV2 and TRBJ2-3, with D perhaps matching TRBD2 (6 bases). This CDR3 has 15 residues. Germline assignment: CDR1 SNHLY and CDR2 FYNNEI. V gave up 6 bases and J gave up 7 bases, with 20 bases separating them. Written as DNA, the CDR3 is TGTGCCAGCAGGGAGGGTTTTGAGCTCGCAAATACGCAGTATTTT. As protein: CASREGFELANTQYF.

The chain joins TRBV5-6 to TRBJ2-7; 8 bases are a match to TRBD1. CDR3 size: 14 residues. J gave up 2 bases and V 1 base, and 2 bases lay outside the gene matches. Germline loops: CDR1 SGHDT, CDR2 YYEEEE. CDR3 sequence: CASSLRTGTYEQYF. For the CDR3, the DNA is TGTGCCAGCAGCTTGCGGACAGGGACCTACGAGCAGTACTTC.

The CDR3 region is CASSPAAGGSGTEAFF. CDR3 nucleotide sequence: TGTGCCAGCAGCCCCGCCGCAGGGGGCAGTGGCACTGAAGCTTTCTTT. This chain connects TRBV7-9 to TRBJ1-1; 8 bases match TRBD1. Unmatched junction bases numbered 12, after V lost 5 bases and J lost 4 bases. Germline CDR1 is SEHNR and CDR2 is FQNEAQ (reference sequence). The CDR3 is made up of 16 amino acids.

The J gene is TRBJ2-5, the V gene TRBV15; TRBD2 aligns across 11 bases. J gave up 4 bases and V 0 bases, and 10 bases lay outside the gene matches. The CDR3 contains 18 residues. Germline V gene sequence: CDR1 LNHNV, CDR2 YYDKDF (reference sequence). CDR3 sequence: CATSRDPGLAVRGETQYF. DNA for the CDR3: TGTGCCACCAGCAGAGATCCGGGACTAGCGGTGAGGGGAGAGACCCAGTACTTC.

The chain uses TRBV9 and TRBJ2-1; TRBD1 agrees at 9 bases. The germline gives CDR1 SGDLS, CDR2 YYNGEE. V was pared by 0 bases and J by 3 bases, with 7 bases of the junction left unmatched. This CDR3 has 17 amino acids. CDR3 protein: CASSVESSGQGYNEQFF. As DNA, the CDR3 is TGTGCCAGCAGCGTAGAAAGTTCGGGACAGGGCTACAATGAGCAGTTCTTC. Looking up the rest from reference TRBV9 and TRBJ2-1 gives the full variable domain: DSGVTQTPKHLITATGQRVTLRCSPRSGDLSVYWYQQSLDQGLQFLIQYYNGEERAKGNILERFSAQQFPDLHSELNLSSLELGDSALYFCASSVESSGQGYNEQFFGPGTRLTVL.

This chain connects TRBV2 to TRBJ2-1, with D possibly TRBD2 on 6 matching bases. The CDR3 loop spans 16 amino acids. The ends were cut back, 8 bases at V and 7 bases at J, with 24 bases in the middle. The germline gives CDR1 SNHLY, CDR2 FYNNEI. This chain's CDR3 is CASGPGTPWALNEQFF. CDR3 DNA sequence: TGTGCCAGCGGGCCTGGGACTCCCTGGGCCCTGAATGAGCAGTTCTTC. The full variable domain, its missing parts supplied by reference TRBV2 and TRBJ2-1, is EPEVTQTPSHQVTQMGQEVILRCVPISNHLYFYWYRQILGQKVEFLVSFYNNEISEKSEIFDDQFSVERPDGSNFTLKIRSTKLEDSAMYFCASGPGTPWALNEQFFGPGTRLTVL.

J is TRBJ2-6 and V is TRBV6-1; D is uncertain. Trimming pared 2 bases from V and 0 bases from J, leaving 8 bases between. This CDR3 is built from 16 residues. CDR1 and CDR2 (germline): MNHNS, SASEGT. The DNA of the CDR3 is TGTGCCAGCAGTGAATATGCCGGCTCTGGGGCCAACGTCCTGACTTTC. This codes for CASSEYAGSGANVLTF.

The chain uses TRBV6-5 and TRBJ2-7; a possible D gene is TRBD1 (5 bases). The CDR3 runs to 14 residues. V shed 5 bases and J shed 0 bases, with 11 bases lying between them. Looked up from germline, CDR1 is MNHEY and CDR2 is SVGAGI. CDR3 nucleotides: TGTGCCAGCAGTCCGGACACCTACTCCTACGAGCAGTACTTC. Translated: CASSPDTYSYEQYF.

The genes are TRBV5-1 and TRBJ2-7; no reliable D call. Trimming pared 3 bases from V and 1 base from J, leaving 8 bases between. This CDR3 comprises 13 residues. The V gene's germline CDR1 is SGHRS and CDR2 YFSETQ. CDR3 in DNA: TGCGCCAGCAGCTCCTCCCCTTCCTACGAGCAGTACTTC. Its translation is CASSSSPSYEQYF.

The J gene is TRBJ2-1, the V gene TRBV4-1; 10 bases are shared with TRBD2. CDR1 and CDR2 (germline): MGHRA, YSYEKL. The CDR3 extends over 19 amino acids. The V gene end was trimmed by 1 base and the J gene end by 1 base; junction bases not matched to a gene: 10. The CDR3 nucleotides read TGCGCCAGCAGCCAAGGCGGGCTAGCGGGAGTACGGTCCTACAATGAGCAGTTCTTC. It is translated as CASSQGGLAGVRSYNEQFF.

This chain joins TRBV18 and TRBJ1-2; D remains unclear. The V gene's germline CDR1 is KGHSH and CDR2 LQKENI. CDR3 size: 14 residues. Trimming removed 6 bases from V and 0 bases from J, with 11 bases in between. Here the CDR3 DNA reads TGTGCCAGCTCTCCTGTAGAAGCTAACTATGGCTACACCTTC. Amino acid sequence: CASSPVEANYGYTF.

V gene TRBV7-2 combines with J gene TRBJ2-1, with TRBD2 matching over 7 bases. Germline V gene data show CDR1 as SGHTA and CDR2 as FQGNSA. With V trimmed by 1 base and J by 8 bases, 8 bases remained unmatched. The CDR3 runs 15 residues. CDR3 sequence (DNA): TGTGCCAGCAGCTTAGAACCAGCGGGATTTCATGAGCAGTTCTTC. Translating gives CASSLEPAGFHEQFF.

The chain recombines TRBV15 with TRBJ1-1; 10 bases are shared with TRBD1. Germline CDR1 and CDR2: LNHNV and YYDKDF (reference sequence). This CDR3 is built from 15 residues. The J segment lost 7 bases and the V segment lost 3 bases, leaving 8 bases of the junction unmatched. CDR3 coding DNA: TGTGCCACCAGCAGTATTCGGACAGGGGGAGTTGAAGCTTTCTTT. Translating it yields CATSSIRTGGVEAFF.

V gene TRBV7-3 combines with J gene TRBJ1-2; 7 bases match TRBD1. Per germline, CDR1 SGHTA and CDR2 FQGTGA. Trimming removed 2 bases from V and 8 bases from J; junction bases left unmatched: 8. This CDR3 has 14 amino acids. CDR3 bases: TGTGCCAGCAGCTTAGACAGGGCGGGCGGCGGCTACACCTTC. Amino acid sequence: CASSLDRAGGGYTF.

This chain uses TRBV4-3 with TRBJ2-5; D unclear. The V gene's germline CDR1 is LGHNA and CDR2 YSLEER. The V end lost 1 base, the J end lost 1 base, and 4 bases lay between the germline ends. This CDR3 is 13 amino acids long. The CDR3 DNA reads TGCGCCAGCAGCCAAGCAATCCAAGAGACCCAGTACTTC. This codes for CASSQAIQETQYF.

The chain recombines TRBV4-2 with TRBJ2-7, with a tentative D call TRBD2 (5 bases). The CDR3 covers 17 residues. Germline V lookup: CDR1 LGHNA, CDR2 YNFKEQ. The germline V and J ends were trimmed by 0 bases and 3 bases, with 18 bases remaining between them. This CDR3 reads CASSQDRRVGLGYEQYF. As DNA, the CDR3 is TGTGCCAGCAGCCAAGATCGGCGGGTCGGGTTGGGCTACGAGCAGTACTTC.